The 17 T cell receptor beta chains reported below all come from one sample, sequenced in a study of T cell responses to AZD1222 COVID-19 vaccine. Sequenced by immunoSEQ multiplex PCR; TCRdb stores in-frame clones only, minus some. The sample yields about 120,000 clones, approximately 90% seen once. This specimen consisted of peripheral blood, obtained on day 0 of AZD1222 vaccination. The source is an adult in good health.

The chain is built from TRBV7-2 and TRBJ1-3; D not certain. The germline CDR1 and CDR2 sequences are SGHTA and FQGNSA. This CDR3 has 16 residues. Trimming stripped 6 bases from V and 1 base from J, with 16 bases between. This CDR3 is CASSPGRRASGNTIYF. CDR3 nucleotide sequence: TGTGCCAGCAGTCCAGGACGACGGGCGTCTGGAAACACCATATATTTT.

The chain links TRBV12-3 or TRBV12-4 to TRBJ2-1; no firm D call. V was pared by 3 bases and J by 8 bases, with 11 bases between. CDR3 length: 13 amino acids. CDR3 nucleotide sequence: TGTGCCAGCAGTTTCGGTAGAAGTTATGAGCAGTTCTTC. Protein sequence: CASSFGRSYEQFF.

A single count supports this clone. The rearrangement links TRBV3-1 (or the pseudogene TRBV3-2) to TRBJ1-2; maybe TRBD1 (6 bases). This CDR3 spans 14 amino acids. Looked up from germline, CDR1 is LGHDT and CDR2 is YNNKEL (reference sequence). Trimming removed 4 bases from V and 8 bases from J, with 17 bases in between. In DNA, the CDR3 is TGTGCCAGCAGCCCATACCAGGGGCGAGAGGGCTACACCTTC. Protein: CASSPYQGREGYTF.

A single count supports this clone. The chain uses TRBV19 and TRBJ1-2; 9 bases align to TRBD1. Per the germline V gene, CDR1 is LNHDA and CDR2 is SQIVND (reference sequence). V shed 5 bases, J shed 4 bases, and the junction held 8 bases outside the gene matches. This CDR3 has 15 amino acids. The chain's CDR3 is CASSGSGTGLYGYTF. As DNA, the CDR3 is TGTGCCAGTAGTGGGTCCGGGACAGGGCTCTATGGCTACACCTTC.

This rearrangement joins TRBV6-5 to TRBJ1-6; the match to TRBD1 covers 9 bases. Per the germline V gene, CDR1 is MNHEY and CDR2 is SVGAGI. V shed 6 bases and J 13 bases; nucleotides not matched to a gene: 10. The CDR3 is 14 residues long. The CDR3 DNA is TGTGCCAGCAGGGGGACAGGGCAGAAGTCGCCCCTCCACTTT. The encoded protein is CASRGTGQKSPLHF.

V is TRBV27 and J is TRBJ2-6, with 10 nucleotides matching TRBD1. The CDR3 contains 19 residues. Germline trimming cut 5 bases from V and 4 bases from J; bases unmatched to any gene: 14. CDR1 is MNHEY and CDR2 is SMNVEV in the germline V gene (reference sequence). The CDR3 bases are TGTGCCAGCAGTCCCCGCACTAGACAGGGGGCGAGGGGGGCCAACGTCCTGACTTTC. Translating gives CASSPRTRQGARGANVLTF.

The CDR3 loop reads CASSKQGQESPLHF. The CDR3 coding sequence is TGTGCCAGCAGCAAACAGGGGCAGGAATCACCCCTCCACTTT. The V and J genes are TRBV6-6 and TRBJ1-6; TRBD1 matches at 7 bases. CDR3 length: 14 amino acids. V was clipped by 6 bases and J by 10 bases; unmatched bases: 9. Germline V gene data show CDR1 as MNHNY and CDR2 as SVGAGI (reference sequence).

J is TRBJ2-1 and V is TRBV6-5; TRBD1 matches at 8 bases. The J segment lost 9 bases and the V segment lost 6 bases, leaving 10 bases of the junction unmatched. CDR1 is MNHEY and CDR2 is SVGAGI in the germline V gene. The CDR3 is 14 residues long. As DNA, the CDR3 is TGTGCCAGCAGGGTAGACAGGGGAAGTGGTGAGCAGTTCTTC. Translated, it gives CASRVDRGSGEQFF.

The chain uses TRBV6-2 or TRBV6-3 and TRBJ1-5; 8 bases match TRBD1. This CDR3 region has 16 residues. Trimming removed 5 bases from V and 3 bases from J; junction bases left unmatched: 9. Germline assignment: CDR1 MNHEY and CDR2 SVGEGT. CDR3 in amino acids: CASSDESTGVNQPQHF. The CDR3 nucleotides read TGTGCCAGCAGTGACGAGTCGACAGGGGTCAATCAGCCCCAGCATTTT.

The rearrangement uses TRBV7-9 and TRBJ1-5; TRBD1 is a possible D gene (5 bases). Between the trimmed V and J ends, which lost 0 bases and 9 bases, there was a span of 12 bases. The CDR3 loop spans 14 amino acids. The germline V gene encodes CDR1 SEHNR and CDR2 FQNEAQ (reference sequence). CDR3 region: CASSLAAGPWPQHF. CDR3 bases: TGTGCCAGCAGCTTAGCGGCAGGGCCTTGGCCCCAGCATTTT.

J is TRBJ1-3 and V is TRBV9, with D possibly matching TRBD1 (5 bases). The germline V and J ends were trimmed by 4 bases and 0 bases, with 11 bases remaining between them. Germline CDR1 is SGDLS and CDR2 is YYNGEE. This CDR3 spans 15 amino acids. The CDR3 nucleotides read TGTGCCAGCAGCCCACAGGCGAACTCTGGAAACACCATATATTTT. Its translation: CASSPQANSGNTIYF.

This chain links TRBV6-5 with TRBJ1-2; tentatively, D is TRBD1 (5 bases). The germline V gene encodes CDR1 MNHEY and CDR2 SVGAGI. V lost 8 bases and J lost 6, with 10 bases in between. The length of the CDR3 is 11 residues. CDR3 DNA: TGTGCCAGCCGGAGGGGCGATGGCTACACCTTC. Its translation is CASRRGDGYTF.

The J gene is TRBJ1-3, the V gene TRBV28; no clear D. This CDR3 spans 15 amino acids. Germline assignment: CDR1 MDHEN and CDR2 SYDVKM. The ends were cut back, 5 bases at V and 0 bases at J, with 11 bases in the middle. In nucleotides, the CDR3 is TGTGCCAGCAGTCTAGGACTGGACTCTGGAAACACCATATATTTT. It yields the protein CASSLGLDSGNTIYF.

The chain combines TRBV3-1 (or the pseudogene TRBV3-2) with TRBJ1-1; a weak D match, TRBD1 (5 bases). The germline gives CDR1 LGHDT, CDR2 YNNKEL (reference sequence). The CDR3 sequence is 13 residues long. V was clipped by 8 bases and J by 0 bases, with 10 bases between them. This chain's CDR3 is CASAGTMNTEAFF. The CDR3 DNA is TGTGCCAGCGCCGGGACGATGAACACTGAAGCTTTCTTT.

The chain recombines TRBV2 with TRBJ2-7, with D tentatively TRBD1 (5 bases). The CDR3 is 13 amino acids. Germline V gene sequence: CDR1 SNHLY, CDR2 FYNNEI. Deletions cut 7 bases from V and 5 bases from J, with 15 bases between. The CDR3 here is CASKGSGNHEQYF. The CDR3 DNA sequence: TGTGCCAGCAAAGGTTCAGGGAACCACGAGCAGTACTTC.

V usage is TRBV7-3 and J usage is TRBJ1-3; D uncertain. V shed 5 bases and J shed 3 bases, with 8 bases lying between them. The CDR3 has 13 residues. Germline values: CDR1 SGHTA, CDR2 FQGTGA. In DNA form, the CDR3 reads TGTGCCAGCAGCCTCCCCAGTGGAAACACCATATATTTT. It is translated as CASSLPSGNTIYF.

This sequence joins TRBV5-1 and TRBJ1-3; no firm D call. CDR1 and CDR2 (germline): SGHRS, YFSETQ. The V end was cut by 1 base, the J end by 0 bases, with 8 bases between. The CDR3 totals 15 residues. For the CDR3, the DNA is TGCGCCAGCAGCTTGCTCACGAGCTCTGGAAACACCATATATTTT. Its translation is CASSLLTSSGNTIYF.